The entry below gives a single T cell receptor (beta chain) sequence along with its context. Its target is unknown. This specimen comes from a study of Ad26.COV2.S vaccination and SARS-CoV-2 variants. Notes on the study in general: Using TCR breadth and depth analyses may have led to underestimated total T cell responses.

The J segment lost 1 base and the V segment lost 0 bases, leaving 12 bases of the junction unmatched. This CDR3 spans 19 amino acids. Germline values: CDR1 LGHDT, CDR2 YNNKEL (reference sequence). Treatment: 19 received Ad26.COV2.S at low or high dose, single or two shots; 5 received placebo; per-sample allocation not given. All samples were drawn on day 63, counting from the first vaccine or placebo injection. Profiled with immunoSEQ multiplex PCR; TCRdb holds only in-frame clones, not every one. The sample shows about 400,000 clones, about nine tenths of them seen only once. The rearrangement links TRBV3-1 (or the pseudogene TRBV3-2) to TRBJ1-5, with 7 bases fitting TRBD1. This clonotype was obtained from a person aged 18-65 years who received the Ad26.COV2.S COVID-19 vaccine or a placebo. The source was peripheral blood, collected in a trial of Ad26.COV2.S vaccine versus placebo. CDR3 bases: TGTGCCAGCAGCCAAGATGAGACAGGGTATGGAGTGAGCAATCAGCCCCAGCATTTT. Its protein product is CASSQDETGYGVSNQPQHF.